This passage covers 24 T cell receptor beta chains from one sample sequenced in a study of cytomegalovirus exposure and HLA in healthy donors. TCRdb's copy holds only in-frame clones and misses some; the assay was immunoSEQ multiplex PCR. The sample holds a few hundred thousand clones; roughly 88% are singletons and the top ten take about 0.8%. Sequenced: PBMCs. The receptors here all came from a woman aged 18-35 years in good health and CMV-seronegative.

The V call is TRBV28, the J call TRBJ1-1, with TRBD1 identical over 7 bases. The CDR3 has 16 amino acids. Looked up from germline, CDR1 is MDHEN and CDR2 is SYDVKM. Unmatched junction bases numbered 13, after V lost 3 bases and J lost 6 bases. In nucleotides, the CDR3 is TGTGCCAGCAGTTTGAGGAAGAAGACAGGGCTTCCTGAAGCTTTCTTT. Its protein product is CASSLRKKTGLPEAFF.

CDR3 bases: TGTGCCAGCAGTTTAGGGGGGGCCGGGGAGCTGTTTTTT. Protein product: CASSLGGAGELFF. The rearrangement links TRBV28 to TRBJ2-2; 7 bases match TRBD2. This CDR3 has 13 residues. Germline V gives CDR1 MDHEN, CDR2 SYDVKM. With 2 bases clipped from V and 6 bases from J, the junction kept 0 bases outside the gene matches.

The chain is built from TRBV25-1 and TRBJ1-3; 9 positions agree with TRBD1. The trim removed 10 bases at V and 3 bases at J, leaving 19 bases unmatched. The germline gives CDR1 MGHDK, CDR2 SYGVNS. The CDR3 consists of 18 residues. This CDR3 is CAIWGTGQGRHSGNTIYF. For the CDR3, the DNA is TGTGCCATCTGGGGGACCGGACAGGGGCGCCATAGTGGAAACACCATATATTTT. Full variable domain (missing parts from reference TRBV25-1 and TRBJ1-3): EADIYQTPRYLVIGTGKKITLECSQTMGHDKMYWYQQDPGMELHLIHYSYGVNSTEKGDLSSESTVSRIRTEHFPLTLESARPSHTSQYLCAIWGTGQGRHSGNTIYFGEGSWLTVV.

This clone has only one observation. The rearrangement links TRBV19 to TRBJ1-4; D is unresolved. This CDR3 is built from 15 residues. The V gene lost 7 bases and the J gene lost 5 bases, with 17 bases spanning the gap. Germline CDR1 and CDR2: LNHDA and SQIVND (reference sequence). In DNA form, the CDR3 reads TGTGCCAGTACCATGGGTTTCCGCAGGAATGAAAAACTGTTTTTT. The encoded protein is CASTMGFRRNEKLFF.

V and J are TRBV4-2 and TRBJ1-1; D remains unclear. The CDR3 runs to 15 residues. V was cut by 0 bases and J by 0 bases, with 8 bases left in between. The germline gives CDR1 LGHNA, CDR2 YNFKEQ. CDR3 sequence reads: CASSQEGGMNTEAFF. DNA of the CDR3: TGTGCCAGCAGCCAAGAAGGCGGCATGAACACTGAAGCTTTCTTT.

The chain combines TRBV6-1 with TRBJ2-7; D may be TRBD2 (5 bases). Germline V CDR1 and CDR2: MNHNS, SASEGT. V was pared by 4 bases and J by 3 bases, with 7 bases between. This CDR3 is 12 amino acids long. The CDR3 spells CASSVRDYEQYF. The CDR3 nucleotides are TGTGCCAGCAGTGTACGGGACTACGAGCAGTACTTC.

For the CDR3, the DNA is TGTGCCAGCAGCCCCTTAGGGAGCGGTTACTACAATGAGCAGTTCTTC. Amino acid sequence: CASSPLGSGYYNEQFF. The chain is built from TRBV13 and TRBJ2-1; the D gene is possibly TRBD2 (5 bases). V was pared by 5 bases and J by 3 bases, with 17 bases between. In germline, CDR1 is PRHDT, CDR2 FYEKMQ (reference sequence). This CDR3 is 16 amino acids long.

The gene calls are TRBV29-1 and TRBJ2-1; TRBD2 aligns across 12 bases. J lost 14 bases, V lost 3 bases, and 11 bases had no gene match. The CDR3 loop spans 14 amino acids. Germline lookup yields CDR1 SQVTM and CDR2 ANQGSEA. The CDR3 DNA sequence: TGCAGCGTTGACCGCGCGATATCTAGCGGGGGGGAGTTCTTC. Residues: CSVDRAISSGGEFF.

The genes are TRBV10-3 and TRBJ2-5, with TRBD2 as a possible D gene (7 bases). The length of the CDR3 is 15 residues. Trimming shortened V by 4 bases and J by 5 bases, and 17 bases separated the two germline ends. Germline V CDR1 and CDR2: ENHRY, SYGVKD. CDR3 in DNA: TGTGCCATCAGTGTTGGGGGGGCAGGGAAGGAGACCCAGTACTTC. Protein sequence: CAISVGGAGKETQYF.

In regard to this clone: Other DNA sequences from this sample encode an identical CDR3 as well. The gene calls are TRBV5-1 and TRBJ2-5, with 7 bases fitting TRBD1. The germline V gene has CDR1 SGHRS and CDR2 YFSETQ. J lost 3 bases, V lost 4 bases, and 3 bases had no gene match. The CDR3 loop spans 13 amino acids. The CDR3 sequence is CASSLGQEETQYF. CDR3 DNA sequence: TGCGCCAGCAGCCTCGGACAGGAAGAGACCCAGTACTTC.

The chain couples TRBV18 to TRBJ2-7, with D possibly being TRBD2 (5 bases). The CDR3 is 12 amino acids. CDR1 is KGHSH, CDR2 LQKENI, per germline. The V end was cut by 3 bases, the J end by 6 bases, with 9 bases between. As DNA, the CDR3 is TGTGCCAGCTCACCGAGGGCTTCCGAGCAGTACTTC. Translated: CASSPRASEQYF.

The CDR3, as DNA: TGTGCCACCAGCGCAAACAAGAATCGCGAGCAGTACTTC. Translation gives CATSANKNREQYF. The chain links TRBV15 to TRBJ2-7; D is undetermined. V was pared by 5 bases and J by 6 bases, with 14 bases between. Germline CDR1 LNHNV, CDR2 YYDKDF (reference sequence). This CDR3 contains 13 residues. The whole variable domain, filled in from reference TRBV15 and TRBJ2-7, reads DAMVIQNPRYQVTQFGKPVTLSCSQTLNHNVMYWYQQKSSQAPKLLFHYYDKDFNNEADTPDNFQSRRPNTSFCFLDIRSPGLGDTAMYLCATSANKNREQYFGPGTRLTVT.

The V gene is TRBV7-2, the J gene TRBJ2-1; 8 bases are a match to TRBD2. With V trimmed by 4 bases and J by 6 bases, 11 bases remained unmatched. The germline CDR1 and CDR2 sequences are SGHTA and FQGNSA. CDR3 size: 16 residues. In nucleotides, the CDR3 is TGTGCCAGCAGCTCAGGGAGCGGGAGAGGGCCCAATGAGCAGTTCTTC. This encodes CASSSGSGRGPNEQFF.

The CDR3 coding sequence is TGCGCCAGCCTTGGGACAGGCAAGGGGGAGACCCAGTACTTC. Its protein product is CASLGTGKGETQYF. The V call is TRBV10-1, the J call TRBJ2-5; 8 nucleotides align to TRBD1. Germline loops: CDR1 WNHNN, CDR2 SYGVQD (reference sequence). The CDR3 extends over 14 amino acids. The V segment lost 8 bases and the J segment 5 bases; nucleotides outside the gene matches: 10.

The V and J genes are TRBV10-3 and TRBJ2-7, with a weak D call TRBD1 (6 bases). Germline CDR1 ENHRY, CDR2 SYGVKD. The CDR3 is 16 residues long. Deletions cut 4 bases from V and 7 bases from J, with 23 bases between. The CDR3 region is CAISGGNRTAGGEQYF. CDR3 DNA: TGTGCCATCAGTGGGGGGAATAGGACAGCCGGCGGGGAGCAGTACTTC.

V and J are TRBV29-1 and TRBJ2-1, with TRBD1 as a possible D gene (6 bases). The CDR3 consists of 14 residues. Trimming pared 0 bases from V and 10 bases from J, leaving 16 bases between. Germline values: CDR1 SQVTM, CDR2 ANQGSEA. In DNA, the CDR3 is TGCAGCGTTGAAGACGGGACAAGGAGCCCAGAGCAGTTCTTC. Its translation: CSVEDGTRSPEQFF.

The chain carries TRBV5-6 and TRBJ2-2; 9 bases line up with TRBD1. The CDR3 has 14 residues. From germline, CDR1 is SGHDT and CDR2 YYEEEE. The junction had 5 bases not matched to a gene; V was cut back by 5 bases and J by 6 bases. The CDR3 is CASRYRGRAGELFF. In DNA, the CDR3 is TGTGCCAGCAGGTACAGGGGGCGGGCCGGGGAGCTGTTTTTT.

The gene calls are TRBV20-1 and TRBJ2-2; no definite D call. V was cut by 6 bases and J by 4 bases, with 6 bases left in between. The germline gives CDR1 DFQATT, CDR2 SNEGSKA (reference sequence). The CDR3 is made up of 11 amino acids. The CDR3: CSALRTGELFF. The CDR3, as DNA: TGCAGTGCCCTCCGCACCGGGGAGCTGTTTTTT.

V gene TRBV19 combines with J gene TRBJ2-1; D unclear. Germline CDR1 reads LNHDA; CDR2 reads SQIVND (reference sequence). The CDR3 contains 12 residues. V lost 1 base, J lost 15 bases, and 13 bases lay in between. The CDR3 DNA reads TGTGCCAGTAGTATAGCATCTAGTAAGTGGTTCTTC. This codes for CASSIASSKWFF.

The rearrangement uses TRBV2 and TRBJ1-2, with a possible D match to TRBD1 (5 bases). Germline assignment: CDR1 SNHLY and CDR2 FYNNEI. The CDR3 sequence is 14 residues long. V shed 5 bases and J shed 5 bases, with 15 bases lying between them. CDR3 DNA: TGTGCCAGCAGTCAACACAGGACTACTTATGGCTACACCTTC. It yields the protein CASSQHRTTYGYTF.

The chain uses TRBV5-1 and TRBJ1-5; TRBD1 aligns across 7 bases. After removal of 0 bases from V and 2 bases from J, the junction contained 2 bases not matched to a gene. The CDR3 covers 15 residues. CDR1 and CDR2 (germline): SGHRS, YFSETQ. The DNA for the CDR3 is TGCGCCAGCAGCTTGGCGGGACAGCGCAATCAGCCCCAGCATTTT. Its protein product is CASSLAGQRNQPQHF.

The chain uses TRBV27 and TRBJ2-7, with 7 bases identical to TRBD1. V shed 5 bases, J shed 7 bases, and the junction held 20 bases outside the gene matches. Germline values: CDR1 MNHEY, CDR2 SMNVEV (reference sequence). CDR3 length: 17 residues. The CDR3 here is CASSDPPRTGLNGEQYF. CDR3 nucleotide sequence: TGTGCCAGCAGTGATCCCCCCCGGACAGGCTTAAATGGAGAGCAGTACTTC.

This CDR3 reads CASRFGGSHNEQFF. For the CDR3, the DNA is TGTGCCAGCAGGTTTGGGGGGTCCCACAATGAGCAGTTCTTC. This sequence joins TRBV6-5 and TRBJ2-1, with a tentative D call TRBD2 (6 bases). Trimming took off 6 bases at V and 5 bases at J, with 14 bases between the two ends. Germline CDR1 MNHEY, CDR2 SVGAGI. CDR3 length: 14 residues.

This clone was seen a handful of times. The identical CDR3 is also encoded by other nucleotide sequences in the sample. The J gene is TRBJ1-2, the V gene TRBV2, with D maybe TRBD1 (5 bases). V was shortened by 3 bases and J by 2 bases, with 7 bases between the two germline ends. This CDR3 contains 13 residues. The germline V gene has CDR1 SNHLY and CDR2 FYNNEI. The CDR3 sequence is CASSDRANYGYTF. CDR3 nucleotides: TGTGCCAGCAGTGACAGGGCCAACTATGGCTACACCTTC.